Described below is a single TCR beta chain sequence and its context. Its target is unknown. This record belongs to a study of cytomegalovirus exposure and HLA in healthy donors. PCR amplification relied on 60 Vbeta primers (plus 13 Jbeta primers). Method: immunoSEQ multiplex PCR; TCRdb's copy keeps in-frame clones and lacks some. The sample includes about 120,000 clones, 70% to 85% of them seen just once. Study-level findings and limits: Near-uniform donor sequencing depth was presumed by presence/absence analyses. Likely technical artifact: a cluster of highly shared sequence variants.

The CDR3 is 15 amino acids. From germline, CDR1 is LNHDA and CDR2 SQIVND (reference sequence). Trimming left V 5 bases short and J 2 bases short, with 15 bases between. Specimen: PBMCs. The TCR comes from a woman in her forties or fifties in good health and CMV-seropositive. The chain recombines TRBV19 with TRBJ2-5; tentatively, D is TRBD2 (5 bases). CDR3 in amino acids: CASSPADGLQETQYF. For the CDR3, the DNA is TGTGCCAGTAGTCCCGCCGACGGACTTCAAGAGACCCAGTACTTC. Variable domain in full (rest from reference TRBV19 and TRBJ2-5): DGGITQSPKYLFRKEGQNVTLSCEQNLNHDAMYWYRQDPGQGLRLIYYSQIVNDFQKGDIAEGYSVSREKKESFPLTVTSAQKNPTAFYLCASSPADGLQETQYFGPGTRLLVL.